The clone carrying this T cell receptor beta chain occurred once. Per the germline V gene, CDR1 is MNHEY and CDR2 is SVGAGI. The junction had 8 bases not matched to a gene; V was cut back by 7 bases and J by 1 base. The CDR3 runs to 15 residues. Repertoires were generated with immunoSEQ multiplex PCR, while TCRdb's copy carries only in-frame clones and drops some. The profile shows just under 90,000 clones, about 88% of them singletons. This sample stems from a study of blood T cell repertoires in COVID-19. Study-level background: There were acute and convalescent COVID-19 samples, and they came from the United States, Italy and Spain. The cDNA or gDNA used as material had been derived from T cells, B-cell-depleted T cells, or PBMCs.

The sequence was obtained from an elderly woman with acute or convalescent COVID-19. The gene calls are TRBV6-5 and TRBJ1-1; 8 bases are shared with TRBD1. The sample was peripheral blood. The CDR3: CASTLKQGGNTEAFF. Here the CDR3 DNA reads TGTGCCAGCACCTTAAAACAGGGGGGGAACACTGAAGCTTTCTTT.